The following is a T cell receptor (beta chain) sequence with its context. This clone's antigen is unknown. No clone much larger than this one lies a single base away; base qualities are absent. Counted from cysteine to phenylalanine, this CDR3 has 14 amino acids. This entry keeps only the CDR3 DNA: 42 bases, framed from base 1. Deletion took 2 bases off V and 2 bases off J, with a span of 9 bases between the germline ends. The germline V gene encodes CDR1 KGHSH and CDR2 LQKENI. The donors were 40 or so Caucasian individuals from Russia, aged roughly 6 to 100 years, who were systemically healthy. Ten milliliters of peripheral blood were collected from each donor into EDTA-treated Vacutainer tubes. Ficoll-Paque density-gradient centrifugation was used to isolate PBMCs, with at least 6.5 million per sample. Trizol reagent was used to extract total RNA from the PBMCs, yielding at least 6 micrograms per sample. The percentages of naive CD45RAhigh/CD27high T cells were determined by flow cytometry on a PBMC aliquot from every donor.

This record belongs to a study of blood T cells in healthy people across ages (dated by TCRdb to between 2014 and 2017). For the wider study: In model experiments, template switching captured about one uniquely barcoded TCR beta cDNA molecule for every two T cells. Using deep sequencing normalized with unique cDNA molecular identifiers, the study measured how TCR beta repertoire diversity changes with age. The donors were divided into four age groups: young (average around 17 years), middle-aged (almost 40), aged (approximately 62) and long-lived (about 79). To avoid experimental bias, donors of different ages were spread randomly across the sequencing lanes. The study analyzed two additional independent replicas of 1 million unique cDNA reads from the same blood draw for two donors, one aged 18 to 29 and one aged 80 or older.

The paper as a whole reports these results and caveats: Total diversity estimates from one million sequenced T cells were considered lower bounds and underestimates. Donor CMV infection status was unknown, potentially confounding age-related changes in expanded clonotypes. Compared with the aged group, the long-lived group had more naive CD4+ T cells, fewer expanded clones and increased TCR diversity, a pattern suggesting age selection. As age increased, observed TCR beta diversity per million T cells dropped in a roughly linear way, and a significant reduction was already evident by age roughly 36. Because profiling used bulk unsorted PBMCs, naive and antigen-experienced compartments could not be compared conclusively. A strong correlation was found between observed TCR beta diversity and the percentage of naive T cells measured by flow cytometry.

The library came from 5' RACE. Sequencing was carried out with an Illumina HiSeq 2500. The second PCR ran for roughly 7 to 11 cycles and used a J-beta primer mix along with a sample-barcoded 5' primer. Each TCR beta cDNA molecule received a unique molecular identifier from a template-switch 5' adaptor carrying 12 random nucleotides. Each sample yielded at least 3 million CDR3-containing paired-end reads. The Mint cDNA synthesis kit, primed by a TRBC-specific oligonucleotide, was used to synthesize first-strand cDNA from all RNA. All cDNA was treated with uracil-DNA glycosylase and then went through a first 18-cycle PCR with the universal primers M1SS and BC2_uni_R. In the source study's methods: For normalization, 1 million high-quality reads were randomly selected from each sample, with every read carrying a distinct molecular identifier. Reads sharing molecular identifiers were discarded rather than binned into consensus sequences. MiTCR, run with a Q25 quality threshold and the strictest error-elimination algorithm, handled CDR3 identification, clonotype clustering and error correction. A nonparametric unseen species model with Euler transformation was used to estimate a lower bound on total TCR beta diversity. The public reads were quality trimmed at Q25 with fastp and then assembled into clones with MiXCR by TCRdb, keeping productive beta chains. Each entry merges the rows of one CDR3 protein and shows their most common DNA and genes. The V and J calls were not made by the authors but by TCRdb's processing. In all, the sample holds 550,000 to 750,000 distinct CDR3 sequences, and more than 20% of those were seen once. The ten top clones hold around 3.4% of the sample.

This clonotype was sampled from a man in his 70s in good health. The sample was blood. Recombination linked TRBV18 to TRBJ2-5, with a tentative D gene TRBD1 over 5 matching bases. The nucleotide sequence is given as TGTGCCAGCTCACCAATCACAGGACAAGAGACCCAGTACTTC. It encodes CASSPITGQETQYF.